This T cell receptor (beta chain) was identified during a study of T cell clusters in autoimmune cytopenias. Regarding the study as a whole: TRB repertoire shifts in secondary cytopenia and chronic lymphocytic leukemia mostly reflected lymphoma, not autoimmunity.

TRB rearrangements were amplified by touch-down multiplex PCR with mixed TRB-A/B primers. Each CDR3 protein gets one entry in TCRdb, which reprocessed the multiplex PCR reads and gives no DNA. The table lists more than 5,500 distinct CDR3 sequences. The CDR3 contains 16 residues. Germline CDR1 is MNHEY and CDR2 is SVGAGI. This clonotype is deemed medium-sized by its frequency. Its antigen is unidentified. Approximately 36,000 genome equivalents of blood DNA were amplified for TRB. The sample also formed part of further work on T cell repertoires in aging, cancer and after chemotherapy. From that second work: Clear clonal overlap appeared across healthy donor samples taken over several months to years.

This clonotype was sampled from a human donor in good health. J is TRBJ1-4 and V is TRBV6-5. Specimen: peripheral blood. CDR3 sequence reads: CASSYYLGPSGEKLFF.